This T cell receptor beta chain came from a study of T cell responses to AZD1222 COVID-19 vaccine. General observations from the study: Compared with day 0, the breadth and depth of the Spike-specific TCR repertoire rose significantly after two doses of AZD1222. The donor cohort was predominantly white British with a female majority, and clonal diversity may have been underestimated. The span of vaccine-associated CD4 TCRs extended across spike, with dominance at 160-218 and 743-854. Nearly half of the spike-specific TCRs reportedly recognize variant regions that carry no mutations.

The method was immunoSEQ multiplex PCR; TCRdb's version includes in-frame clones alone and lacks a portion of them. The sample comprises 150,000 to 180,000 clones, around 89% of which are singletons, and around 3% rests with the top ten. Germline V gives CDR1 MDHEN, CDR2 SYDVKM. This CDR3 is 14 amino acids long. V shed 6 bases and J 3 bases; nucleotides not matched to a gene: 4. This clone was seen only once. The antigen is undetermined. The source material was peripheral blood, sampled on day 0 of AZD1222 vaccination. This rearrangement joins TRBV28 to TRBJ2-5; TRBD2 matches 10 bases. This sequence was found in an adult in good health. CDR3 loop: CASRERGGKETQYF. In DNA form, the CDR3 reads TGTGCCAGCAGGGAGCGGGGGGGCAAAGAGACCCAGTACTTC.